This entry lists 7 T cell receptor beta chains sequenced from one sample in a study of blood T cell repertoires in COVID-19. Assay: immunoSEQ multiplex PCR; the TCRdb copy retains only in-frame clones and omits some. The sample has 250,000 to 300,000 clones, about 86% seen once. Sequencing was carried out using peripheral blood. The origin of the receptors is a woman aged 60-75 years with active or convalescent COVID-19.

V usage is TRBV6-2 or TRBV6-3 and J usage is TRBJ2-2, with 8 positions matching TRBD2. There are 14 residues in the CDR3. J lost 4 bases, V lost 2 bases, and 0 bases had no gene match. The V gene's germline CDR1 is MNHEY and CDR2 SVGEGT. The CDR3 sequence is CASSYRGGTGELFF. The CDR3 coding sequence is TGTGCCAGCAGTTACCGGGGGGGCACCGGGGAGCTGTTTTTT.

This clone appeared a few times. V gene TRBV3-1 (or the pseudogene TRBV3-2) combines with J gene TRBJ2-7; weak D call: TRBD2 (5 bases). The V and J ends lost 4 bases and 5 bases respectively, with 21 bases between them. CDR3 size: 16 residues. From germline, CDR1 is LGHDT and CDR2 YNNKEL (reference sequence). CDR3 region: CASSPRIGLASHEQYF. The CDR3 DNA reads as TGTGCCAGCAGCCCAAGAATAGGGCTAGCTTCCCACGAGCAGTACTTC.

This clone was recorded once. The chain combines TRBV6-1 with TRBJ2-3, with 7 bases lining up with TRBD1. CDR3 length: 15 residues. With V trimmed by 3 bases and J by 2 bases, 5 bases remained unmatched. Per the germline V gene, CDR1 is MNHNS and CDR2 is SASEGT. CDR3 protein: CASSDGDRSTDTQYF. In nucleotides, the CDR3 is TGTGCCAGCAGTGACGGGGACAGATCCACAGATACGCAGTATTTT.

J is TRBJ1-2 and V is TRBV15, with 8 bases matching TRBD1. V shed 0 bases and J 5 bases; nucleotides not matched to a gene: 5. Germline V gene data show CDR1 as LNHNV and CDR2 as YYDKDF (reference sequence). The CDR3 consists of 15 residues. DNA of the CDR3: TGTGCCACCAGCAGAGAGGGCAGGGGGCTTTATGGCTACACCTTC. Protein: CATSREGRGLYGYTF. Full variable domain (missing parts from reference TRBV15 and TRBJ1-2): DAMVIQNPRYQVTQFGKPVTLSCSQTLNHNVMYWYQQKSSQAPKLLFHYYDKDFNNEADTPDNFQSRRPNTSFCFLDIRSPGLGDTAMYLCATSREGRGLYGYTFGSGTRLTVV.

The DNA of the CDR3 is TGCGCCAGCAGCCAAGAAAATCCGGGACAGGTCAATGAGCAGTTCTTC. Its translation is CASSQENPGQVNEQFF. The V and J genes are TRBV4-3 and TRBJ2-1, with 8 bases aligning to TRBD1. After removal of 0 bases from V and 6 bases from J, the junction contained 7 bases not matched to a gene. Looked up from germline, CDR1 is LGHNA and CDR2 is YSLEER. The CDR3 covers 16 residues.

The J gene is TRBJ1-1, the V gene TRBV30; a possible D gene is TRBD1 (6 bases). This CDR3 region has 16 residues. V was cut by 4 bases and J by 2 bases, with 20 bases left in between. Germline CDR1 GTSNPN, CDR2 SVGIG (reference sequence). The CDR3 loop is CAWTTPGGLLNTEAFF. Written as DNA, the CDR3 is TGTGCCTGGACCACCCCGGGGGGGCTCCTTAACACTGAAGCTTTCTTT.

Comment on this clone: This same CDR3 is encoded by further DNA sequences in the sample. The rearrangement links TRBV3-1 (or the pseudogene TRBV3-2) to TRBJ1-5; maybe TRBD1 (5 bases). This CDR3 comprises 14 residues. CDR1 is LGHDT, CDR2 YNNKEL, per germline (reference sequence). V lost 1 base and J 5 bases, leaving 9 bases between the germline ends. CDR3 coding DNA: TGTGCCAGCAGCCAAGCGGGGGGGGATCAGCCCCAGCATTTT. Protein product: CASSQAGGDQPQHF.